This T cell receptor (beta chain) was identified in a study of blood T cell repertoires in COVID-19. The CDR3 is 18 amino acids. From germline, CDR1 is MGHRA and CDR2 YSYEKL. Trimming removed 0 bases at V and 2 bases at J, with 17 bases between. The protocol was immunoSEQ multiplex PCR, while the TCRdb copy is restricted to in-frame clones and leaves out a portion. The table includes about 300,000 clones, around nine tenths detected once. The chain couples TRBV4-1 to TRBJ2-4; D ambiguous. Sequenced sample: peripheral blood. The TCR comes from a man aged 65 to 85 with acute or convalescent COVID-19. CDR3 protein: CASSQDPNSHGSKNIQYF. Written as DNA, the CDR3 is TGCGCCAGCAGCCAAGATCCCAATTCACATGGCTCCAAAAACATTCAGTACTTC.